This passage covers 6 T cell receptor beta chains from one sample sequenced in a study of T cell responses to AZD1222 COVID-19 vaccine. TCRdb's table, derived via immunoSEQ multiplex PCR, lists solely in-frame clones and lacks some. The data hold under 140,000 clones, with around 90% observed a single time. The sequencing here drew on peripheral blood, taken 28 days after the second AZD1222 dose. All receptors come from an adult who received the AZD1222 COVID-19 vaccine.

Comments on this clone: The same CDR3 also results from other DNA sequences found in this sample. V is TRBV18 and J is TRBJ2-1, with TRBD2 matching 7 bases. The CDR3 consists of 15 residues. Germline V lookup: CDR1 KGHSH, CDR2 LQKENI. V was clipped by 2 bases and J by 0 bases; unmatched bases: 1. CDR3 coding DNA: TGTGCCAGCTCACCAGGCGGGAGCTCCTACAATGAGCAGTTCTTC. Its protein is CASSPGGSSYNEQFF. The full variable domain, in which reference TRBV18 and TRBJ2-1 provide the parts outside the CDR3, is NAGVMQNPRHLVRRRGQEARLRCSPMKGHSHVYWYRQLPEEGLKFMVYLQKENIIDESGMPKERFSAEFPKEGPSILRIQQVVRGDSAAYFCASSPGGSSYNEQFFGPGTRLTVL.

Of note for this clone: A junction boundary mismatches the germline segment, possibly from a read error. This sequence joins TRBV10-1 and TRBJ1-2, with D possibly TRBD1 on 6 matching bases. The germline V gene has CDR1 WNHNN and CDR2 SYGVQD (reference sequence). This CDR3 has 11 amino acids. The CDR3 spells CASSDLTGKLF. DNA of the CDR3: TGCGCCAGCAGTGATCTAACAGGGAAGCTTTTC.

This chain connects TRBV2 to TRBJ1-2; D possibly corresponds to TRBD1 (5 bases). Trimming removed 8 bases at V and 7 bases at J, with 14 bases between. Per germline, CDR1 SNHLY and CDR2 FYNNEI. The CDR3 spans 12 residues. For the CDR3, the DNA is TGTGCCAGCGCTAGACAGATTGTTGGCTACACCTTC. The encoded protein is CASARQIVGYTF.

The chain employs TRBV5-1 and TRBJ2-1; unclear D gene. This CDR3 has 14 amino acids. Germline assignment: CDR1 SGHRS and CDR2 YFSETQ. The V end lost 0 bases, the J end lost 9 bases, and 13 bases lay between the germline ends. The CDR3 is CASSLAAELTEQFF. The DNA for the CDR3 is TGCGCCAGCAGCTTGGCCGCGGAGCTTACTGAGCAGTTCTTC.

Written as DNA, the CDR3 is TGTGCCAGCAGCCCCACGGAAATGAACACTGAAGCTTTCTTT. Translated, it gives CASSPTEMNTEAFF. The chain uses TRBV6-5 and TRBJ1-1, with D uncertain. Per germline, CDR1 MNHEY and CDR2 SVGAGI. Trimming took 6 bases from V and 0 from J, leaving 11 bases between them. The CDR3 totals 14 residues.

The chain joins TRBV6-4 to TRBJ2-1; D remains unclear. The CDR3 extends over 14 amino acids. Trimming stripped 2 bases from V and 4 bases from J, with 9 bases between. Per the germline V gene, CDR1 is MRHNA and CDR2 is SNTAGT. This chain's CDR3 is CASSDGQNYNEQFF. CDR3 sequence (DNA): TGTGCCAGCAGTGACGGGCAGAATTACAATGAGCAGTTCTTC.